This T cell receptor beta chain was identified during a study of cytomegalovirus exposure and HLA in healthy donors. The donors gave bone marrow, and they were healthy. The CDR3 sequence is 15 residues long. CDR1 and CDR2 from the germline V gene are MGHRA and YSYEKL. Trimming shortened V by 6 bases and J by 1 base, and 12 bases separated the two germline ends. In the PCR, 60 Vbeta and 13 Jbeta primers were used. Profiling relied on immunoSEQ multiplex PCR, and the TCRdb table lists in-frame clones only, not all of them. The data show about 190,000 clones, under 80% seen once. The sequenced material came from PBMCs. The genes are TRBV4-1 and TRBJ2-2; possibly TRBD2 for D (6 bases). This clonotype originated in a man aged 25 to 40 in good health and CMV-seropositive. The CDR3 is CASRQTGGNTGELFF. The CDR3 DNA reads TGCGCCAGCAGACAAACCGGGGGGAACACCGGGGAGCTGTTTTTT.